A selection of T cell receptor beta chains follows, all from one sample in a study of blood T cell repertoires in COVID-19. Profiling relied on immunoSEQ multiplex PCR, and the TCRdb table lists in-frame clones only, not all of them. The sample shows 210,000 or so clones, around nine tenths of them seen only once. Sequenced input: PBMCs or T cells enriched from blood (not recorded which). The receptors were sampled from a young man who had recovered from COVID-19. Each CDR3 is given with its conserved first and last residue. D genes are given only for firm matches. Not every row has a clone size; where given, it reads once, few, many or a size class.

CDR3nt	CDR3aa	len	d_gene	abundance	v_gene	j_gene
TGTGCCAGCAGCCAAGATCCGCACACCGCCTACGAGCAGTACTTC	CASSQDPHTAYEQYF	15	-	-	TRBV4-2	TRBJ2-7
TGTGCCAGCAGCTTAGGCGGGACAGGGCCCACTGAAGCTTTCTTT	CASSLGGTGPTEAFF	15	TRBD1	-	TRBV5-4	TRBJ1-1
TGTGCCAGCAGCGTCCGGGACAGAGTTTTAGGACTAGCGGGCTTTATTGAGCAGTTCTTC	CASSVRDRVLGLAGFIEQFF	20	TRBD2	-	TRBV28	TRBJ2-1
TGTGCCAGCTCACCAACGCGGGCGCAGGGGGGCAATCAGCCCCAGCATTTT	CASSPTRAQGGNQPQHF	17	TRBD1	-	TRBV18	TRBJ1-5
TGTGCCAGCAGCGTCGTTGGGGGGTCCAGGGATGGCTACACCTTC	CASSVVGGSRDGYTF	15	-	-	TRBV5-6	TRBJ1-2
TGCGCCAGCAGCTTACAAGGGCTCAGGGTGAACACTGAAGCTTTCTTT	CASSLQGLRVNTEAFF	16	-	-	TRBV5-1	TRBJ1-1
TGTGCCATCAGTGAGCAGCAGCCTAGCGGAGACAATGAGCAGTTCTTC	CAISEQQPSGDNEQFF	16	TRBD2	once	TRBV10-3	TRBJ2-1
TGTGCCAGCAGCGTGGACAACCAAGAGACCCAGTACTTC	CASSVDNQETQYF	13	-	-	TRBV2	TRBJ2-5
TGTGCCAGTAGCCCCGGACACACTAACTATGGCTACACCTTC	CASSPGHTNYGYTF	14	-	-	TRBV19	TRBJ1-2
TGCAGCGTCCTCTCGACAGGGCTCATGAACACTGAAGCTTTCTTT	CSVLSTGLMNTEAFF	15	TRBD1	once	TRBV29-1	TRBJ1-1
TGCGCCAGCAGCTTGGTGGCGGGGGGGTACAATGAGCAGTTCTTC	CASSLVAGGYNEQFF	15	TRBD2	-	TRBV5-1	TRBJ2-1
TGTGCCAGCAGCGTAGTCTACGGGGAGCTGTTTTTT	CASSVVYGELFF	12	-	once	TRBV9	TRBJ2-2
TGTGCCAGTAGTGAAACGGGGAGCTCCTACAATGAGCAGTTCTTC	CASSETGSSYNEQFF	15	-	-	TRBV19	TRBJ2-1
TGTGCCAGCAGCTTCGGCGGGGAGCAGTTCTTC	CASSFGGEQFF	11	-	once	TRBV7-9	TRBJ2-1
TGTGCCAGCAGCGTAGAACAGGGGGCCACTGAAGCTTTCTTT	CASSVEQGATEAFF	14	TRBD1	-	TRBV9	TRBJ1-1
TGTGCCAGCAGGGAGGGGGGGAGCAGCAATCAGCCCCAGCATTTT	CASREGGSSNQPQHF	15	-	-	TRBV6-5	TRBJ1-5
TGTGCCAGCTGGGGACAGACGAACCCTGAAGCTTTCTTT	CASWGQTNPEAFF	13	TRBD1	few	TRBV19	TRBJ1-1
TGTGCCAGCAGTTTTAGGGGAAGCTCCTACGAGCAGTACTTC	CASSFRGSSYEQYF	14	-	-	TRBV28	TRBJ2-7
TGTGCCAGCAGTCCCCGAGTCGGGACACGCTCTTACAATGAGCAGTTCTTC	CASSPRVGTRSYNEQFF	17	-	-	TRBV11-2	TRBJ2-1
TGCGCCAGCAGCAGCGGGGGCTCGTCCTACAATGAGCAGTTCTTC	CASSSGGSSYNEQFF	15	TRBD2	-	TRBV5-1	TRBJ2-1
TGTGCCAGTAGTATACGAACAGGGGGCTATGGCTACACCTTC	CASSIRTGGYGYTF	14	TRBD1	-	TRBV19	TRBJ1-2
TGCAGCGTTGAACAGGGCTGGACTGAAGCTTTCTTT	CSVEQGWTEAFF	12	-	-	TRBV29-1	TRBJ1-1
TGTGCCAGCAGCTTAGGTTACAGTGAAAAACTGTTTTTT	CASSLGYSEKLFF	13	-	-	TRBV11-2	TRBJ1-4
TGTGCCAGTAGTGCAGGCCCCCCGGTTGTAGTAAGCCGTCGTCAGCAGTTCTTC	CASSAGPPVVVSRRQQFF	18	-	-	TRBV19	TRBJ2-1
TGTGCCACCAGCAGAGATCTGGGCAGCTACGAGCAGTACTTC	CATSRDLGSYEQYF	14	-	few	TRBV15	TRBJ2-7
TGTGCCAGCAGATACCATACAGGGTTTAAAAGCGAGCAGTACTTC	CASRYHTGFKSEQYF	15	-	-	TRBV6-5	TRBJ2-7
TGTGCCAGCAGCCAAATAGCGGGGCCGCGGGGGGAGACCCAGTACTTC	CASSQIAGPRGETQYF	16	TRBD2	-	TRBV3-1/TRBV3-2	TRBJ2-5
TGTGCCAGCAGCTGGCGGAGTTTGAGGCGGGACTCCTACGAGCAGTACTTC	CASSWRSLRRDSYEQYF	17	-	-	TRBV5-6	TRBJ2-7
TGTGCCAGCAGCGTAGCAGACAGCGCTTACGGAAACACCATATATTTT	CASSVADSAYGNTIYF	16	-	-	TRBV9	TRBJ1-3
TGCGCCAGCAGCTTTGTCGGGCAGGGCGGGGAGCTGTTTTTT	CASSFVGQGGELFF	14	-	-	TRBV5-1	TRBJ2-2
TGTGCCAGCAGTTTATCTGGCAGGGGGCGAGACTACACCTTC	CASSLSGRGRDYTF	14	TRBD1	-	TRBV28	TRBJ1-2
TGTGCCAGCAGCCAAAGGAAACAGCATCAGCCCCAGCATTTT	CASSQRKQHQPQHF	14	-	-	TRBV3-1/TRBV3-2	TRBJ1-5
TGTGCCAGCAGCTTAGTTGGACTAGCGGCTAACTCCTACAATGAGCAGTTCTTC	CASSLVGLAANSYNEQFF	18	TRBD2	-	TRBV7-9	TRBJ2-1
TGTGCCAGCAGTTTGACGGAAATCCTCCTAGGCGACGAGCAGTACTTC	CASSLTEILLGDEQYF	16	-	-	TRBV28	TRBJ2-7
TGTGCCACCAGTGCAGAAACCCACACAGATACGCAGTATTTT	CATSAETHTDTQYF	14	-	-	TRBV24-1	TRBJ2-3
TGTGCCAGCAAACGGGGGGGGTACGAGCAGTACTTC	CASKRGGYEQYF	12	TRBD2	once	TRBV28	TRBJ2-7
TGTGCCAGCAGTTTTTCAGGGGCGGTCTATGGCTACACCTTC	CASSFSGAVYGYTF	14	-	-	TRBV28	TRBJ1-2
TGCGCCAGCAGCCAAGAAAGGCTCGGCACAGGGCGGCGCTACGAGCAGTACTTC	CASSQERLGTGRRYEQYF	18	-	-	TRBV4-3	TRBJ2-7
TGTGCCAGCAGAACAGGGGGAAAGTACAATGAGCAGTTCTTC	CASRTGGKYNEQFF	14	TRBD1	once	TRBV27	TRBJ2-1
TGTGCCAGCAGCCCAACCAGGGACAGGGCCTACGAGCAGTACTTC	CASSPTRDRAYEQYF	15	TRBD1	-	TRBV7-8	TRBJ2-7
TGTGCCAGCAGCCCTATATCATACAGGCATCCCTCCTACGAGCAGTACTTC	CASSPISYRHPSYEQYF	17	-	-	TRBV7-9	TRBJ2-7
TGCGCCAGCAGTGAAGATACGATAACACGGGACAGCGAGTTCTTC	CASSEDTITRDSEFF	15	TRBD1	-	TRBV10-2	TRBJ2-1
TGCGCCAGCAGTCCGACAGCAATGAACACTGAAGCTTTCTTT	CASSPTAMNTEAFF	14	-	-	TRBV4-1	TRBJ1-1
TGTGCCAGCAGCTCCGGACTAGCGAGCGAGCAGTACTTC	CASSSGLASEQYF	13	TRBD2	-	TRBV7-9	TRBJ2-7
TGTGCCAGCAGTGAAATAGCGGGAGGGCCGAATGAGCAGTTCTTC	CASSEIAGGPNEQFF	15	TRBD2	-	TRBV28	TRBJ2-1
TGTGCCAGCTCACCGGACACAAGAAATTTTTATGGCTACACCTTC	CASSPDTRNFYGYTF	15	-	-	TRBV18	TRBJ1-2
TGTGCCAGCAGCGTGGGTGGGACAGGGTCTGCTATTGTGCAGTTCTTC	CASSVGGTGSAIVQFF	16	TRBD1	-	TRBV9	TRBJ2-1
TGTGCCAGCAGCCGGACAGAGGAAAAGAACACTGAAGCTTTCTTT	CASSRTEEKNTEAFF	15	-	-	TRBV3-1/TRBV3-2	TRBJ1-1
TGTGCCAGCAGTTTACTCCTAGGCAGACAGGGGGGCTCCCTGGAGCAGTACTTC	CASSLLLGRQGGSLEQYF	18	TRBD1	-	TRBV28	TRBJ2-7
TGTGCCAGCTTGTTAATGACAGGCACTGAAGCTTTCTTT	CASLLMTGTEAFF	13	-	-	TRBV2	TRBJ1-1
TGTGCCAGCAGTGCTTCGGACAGGGCCGGGGAGCTGTTTTTT	CASSASDRAGELFF	14	TRBD1	-	TRBV28	TRBJ2-2
TGTGCCAGCAGGGCCAGCAATCAGCCCCAGCATTTT	CASRASNQPQHF	12	-	-	TRBV28	TRBJ1-5
TGTGCCAGCCAAGCCCACGGGGGTTTGTACGAGCAGTACTTC	CASQAHGGLYEQYF	14	-	-	TRBV3-1/TRBV3-2	TRBJ2-7
TGTGCCAGCGGATCCAGGAAGAACACTGAAGCTTTCTTT	CASGSRKNTEAFF	13	-	-	TRBV5-4	TRBJ1-1
TGTGCCAGTAGTAGAGGGACTAGCGGACCCACCGGGGAGCTGTTTTTT	CASSRGTSGPTGELFF	16	TRBD2	-	TRBV19	TRBJ2-2
TGTGCCAGCAACTCCCCCCGGGACTTCAATCAGCCCCAGCATTTT	CASNSPRDFNQPQHF	15	-	-	TRBV7-4	TRBJ1-5
TGTGCCAGCAGTTATCAACCGGGACAGCGCAGGGGAGAGACCCAGTACTTC	CASSYQPGQRRGETQYF	17	TRBD1	once	TRBV5-6	TRBJ2-5
TGTGCCAGCAGCTTCGTGACAGGGGCTTCGGCTATGTTTTTT	CASSFVTGASAMFF	14	TRBD1	-	TRBV11-2	TRBJ1-4
TGTGCCTGGAGTCCCCGGGGGACGCAGTATTTT	CAWSPRGTQYF	11	-	-	TRBV30	TRBJ2-3
TGTGCCAGCAGCCAGGCAACAGGGGCTGTTCGTTCACCCCTCCACTTT	CASSQATGAVRSPLHF	16	TRBD1	-	TRBV3-1/TRBV3-2	TRBJ1-6